This TCR beta chain was recovered during a study of shared clonotypes between healthy human individuals. Using immunoSEQ multiplex PCR, the repertoire was profiled, and TCRdb retains in-frame clones only, with some absent. The sample lists 2,500,000 or so clones; around 92% were seen once. V lost 10 bases, J lost 5 bases, and 14 bases stayed unmatched. The CDR3 runs 15 residues. Germline CDR1 reads MNHEY; CDR2 reads SVGAGI. The chain employs TRBV6-5 and TRBJ2-7; the match to TRBD2 covers 10 bases. Sequencing used naive CD4+ T cells from PBMCs. Subset specified: CD45RA+ positively selected. The origin of this receptor is a man aged 18 to 29 in good health. Some clones in this sample may be carry-over from other donors' samples. CDR3 nucleotides: TGTGCCATCAGAAAAGAACTAGCGGGATTTGACGAGCAGTACTTC. Encoded protein: CAIRKELAGFDEQYF.